This T cell receptor (beta chain) was profiled in a study of T-cell reconstitution after alpha-beta-depleted transplantation in children. This clonotype came up a few times. This sample's TCRbeta library carried unique molecular identifier barcodes. Each CDR3 protein is one row after TCRdb ran MiXCR on the PCR reads. The sample includes about 230,000 distinct CDR3 sequences, roughly 9% of them seen just once. Trimming left V 5 bases short and J 3 bases short, with 16 bases between. There are 15 residues in the CDR3. The V gene's germline CDR1 is SGHAT and CDR2 FQNNGV. Sample: PBMCs from the stem cell graft donor, taken from the stem cell graft. The source of this sequence is a human donor who donated a stem cell graft to a child with acute lymphoblastic leukemia. The J gene is TRBJ1-2, the V gene TRBV11-2, with TRBD1 as a possible D gene (6 bases). CDR3 amino acids: CASSRNQGLDYGYTF. The DNA of the CDR3 is TGTGCCAGCAGCCGAAATCAGGGGTTGGACTATGGCTACACCTTC.